What follows are 30 T cell receptor beta chains derived from one specimen sequenced in a study of shared clonotypes between healthy human individuals. Sequencing used immunoSEQ multiplex PCR; TCRdb keeps in-frame clones, though not all of them. The sample consists of more than 2 million clones, almost 96% of them appearing once. The material sequenced was naive CD4+ T cells sorted from blood. Sample subset: CD45RA+ positively selected. These receptors all stem from a man aged 18 to 30 in good health.

The count of this clone is one. The chain combines TRBV11-2 with TRBJ2-1; D is undetermined. CDR1 is SGHAT and CDR2 is FQNNGV in the germline V gene. The V end lost 4 bases, the J end lost 4 bases, and 8 bases lay between the germline ends. This CDR3 is built from 13 residues. The DNA for the CDR3 is TGTGCCAGCAGCTCGGAACTGTACAATGAGCAGTTCTTC. Translating gives CASSSELYNEQFF.

In this sample, this clone turned up a few times. In the same sample, other DNA sequences code for this CDR3. The chain is built from TRBV30 and TRBJ2-2, with a tentative D call TRBD2 (6 bases). The ends were cut back, 0 bases at V and 5 bases at J, with 7 bases in the middle. Per germline, CDR1 GTSNPN and CDR2 SVGIG (reference sequence). The CDR3 contains 13 residues. The CDR3 sequence is CAWSVRGTGELFF. The CDR3 DNA reads TGTGCCTGGAGTGTGCGGGGTACCGGGGAGCTGTTTTTT.

V gene TRBV5-1 combines with J gene TRBJ1-6; maybe TRBD1 (5 bases). The CDR3 length is 16 residues. Per germline, CDR1 SGHRS and CDR2 YFSETQ. V was shortened by 0 bases and J by 5 bases, with 12 bases between the two germline ends. The CDR3 sequence is CASSLGWDVNNSPLHF. Written as DNA, the CDR3 is TGCGCCAGCAGCTTGGGATGGGACGTCAATAATTCACCCCTCCACTTT.

The chain carries TRBV7-2 and TRBJ2-7; D tentatively reads TRBD1 or TRBD2 (5 bases each). Germline V lookup: CDR1 SGHTA, CDR2 FQGNSA. Trimming left V 2 bases short and J 0 bases short, with 17 bases between. This CDR3 has 17 residues. CDR3 region: CASSLLVVKGSSYEQYF. The CDR3 DNA sequence: TGTGCCAGCAGCTTATTGGTCGTCAAGGGGAGCTCCTACGAGCAGTACTTC.

This chain links TRBV28 with TRBJ2-5; D is undetermined. The CDR3 has 14 amino acids. CDR1 MDHEN and CDR2 SYDVKM come from the germline V gene. With 6 bases removed from V and 5 bases from J, the gap between germline ends came to 16 bases. The CDR3 protein is CASRTQDPMETQYF. The CDR3 DNA is TGTGCCAGCAGGACGCAGGACCCCATGGAGACCCAGTACTTC.

The chain has TRBV5-1 and TRBJ2-7; D is undetermined. Germline V gene sequence: CDR1 SGHRS, CDR2 YFSETQ. The CDR3 has 14 amino acids. The V and J ends lost 6 bases and 6 bases respectively, with 19 bases between them. DNA of the CDR3: TGCGCCAGCAAAACGGGTCCCACCATCCGCGAGCAGTACTTC. Residues: CASKTGPTIREQYF.

The chain uses TRBV7-9 and TRBJ2-2; 7 positions match TRBD1. This CDR3 is built from 18 residues. V dropped 1 base and J dropped 3; count of bases not matched to a gene: 11. Germline V gives CDR1 SEHNR, CDR2 FQNEAQ (reference sequence). The CDR3 region has the DNA TGTGCCAGCAGCTTAGGTTCCACCGGGACAGATTACACCGGGGAGCTGTTTTTT. Its protein is CASSLGSTGTDYTGELFF.

This chain joins TRBV2 and TRBJ2-5; TRBD1 matches 9 bases. CDR1 and CDR2 (germline): SNHLY, FYNNEI. The CDR3 is made up of 15 amino acids. Trimming removed 5 bases from V and 4 bases from J; junction bases left unmatched: 8. The CDR3 protein is CASSLQGAKVETQYF. The CDR3, as DNA: TGTGCCAGCAGTCTACAGGGGGCAAAGGTAGAGACCCAGTACTTC. Based on the CDR3 plus reference TRBV2 and TRBJ2-5, the full variable domain is EPEVTQTPSHQVTQMGQEVILRCVPISNHLYFYWYRQILGQKVEFLVSFYNNEISEKSEIFDDQFSVERPDGSNFTLKIRSTKLEDSAMYFCASSLQGAKVETQYFGPGTRLLVL.

The CDR3 here is CASRSRDTIYF. The CDR3 DNA reads TGTGCCAGCAGGTCCCGGGACACCATATATTTT. The rearrangement joins TRBV6-1 to TRBJ1-3; no firm D call. The CDR3 runs 11 residues. V lost 6 bases and J lost 8, with 8 bases in between. Germline V gene sequence: CDR1 MNHNS, CDR2 SASEGT.

The rearrangement joins TRBV25-1 to TRBJ2-2; no reliable D call. Looked up from germline, CDR1 is MGHDK and CDR2 is SYGVNS. The CDR3 runs to 13 residues. V shed 2 bases and J shed 1 base, with 2 bases lying between them. The CDR3 bases are TGTGCCAGCAGTGAAATGAACACCGGGGAGCTGTTTTTT. As protein: CASSEMNTGELFF.

The V call is TRBV7-8, the J call TRBJ1-2, with no clear D. The germline CDR1 and CDR2 sequences are SGHVS and FQNEAQ. CDR3 length: 14 amino acids. The V and J ends lost 1 base and 8 bases respectively, with 14 bases between them. CDR3 DNA sequence: TGTGCCAGCAGCTTAGGAGGCCCCACAGTCGGCTACACCTTC. Translating gives CASSLGGPTVGYTF.

J is TRBJ2-3 and V is TRBV18; no firm D call. Germline CDR1 is KGHSH and CDR2 is LQKENI. V was trimmed by 0 bases and J by 8 bases, leaving 9 bases between them. The CDR3 runs 13 residues. The CDR3 spells CASSPPQIPTQYF. The CDR3 coding sequence is TGTGCCAGCTCACCACCGCAGATCCCTACGCAGTATTTT.

V is TRBV5-1 and J is TRBJ2-5, with 7 bases matching TRBD2. The junction had 6 bases not matched to a gene; V was cut back by 4 bases and J by 0 bases. Germline lookup yields CDR1 SGHRS and CDR2 YFSETQ. The CDR3 extends over 15 amino acids. As DNA, the CDR3 is TGCGCCAGCAGCACTAATCTAGCGGACCAAGAGACCCAGTACTTC. It encodes CASSTNLADQETQYF.

Concerning this clone itself: The identical CDR3 is also encoded by other nucleotide sequences in the sample. This chain joins TRBV6-5 and TRBJ1-6; 9 nucleotides agree with TRBD1. The length of the CDR3 is 14 residues. The germline CDR1 and CDR2 sequences are MNHEY and SVGAGI. With 7 bases clipped from V and 7 bases from J, the junction kept 5 bases outside the gene matches. DNA for the CDR3: TGTGCCAGCACCACAGGGACAGGGAATTCACCCCTCCACTTT. Its translation: CASTTGTGNSPLHF.

Only one count was recorded for this clone. V gene TRBV28 combines with J gene TRBJ2-7, with TRBD1 identical over 10 bases. CDR1 is MDHEN, CDR2 SYDVKM, per germline. The CDR3 loop spans 16 amino acids. J gave up 2 bases and V 5 bases, and 9 bases lay outside the gene matches. The CDR3: CASSLTPGTGAYEQYF. DNA for the CDR3: TGTGCCAGCAGTCTAACCCCCGGGACAGGGGCCTACGAGCAGTACTTC.

V gene TRBV7-3 combines with J gene TRBJ2-1, with D perhaps TRBD1 or TRBD2 (6 bases each). Between the trimmed V and J ends, which lost 0 bases and 4 bases, there was a span of 13 bases. This CDR3 comprises 16 residues. Germline V gives CDR1 SGHTA, CDR2 FQGTGA. The CDR3: CASSLTGGLPYNEQFF. In DNA form, the CDR3 reads TGTGCCAGCAGCTTAACGGGGGGCCTCCCTTACAATGAGCAGTTCTTC.

The sample holds one count of this clone. CDR3 nucleotides: TGTGCCAGCAGCTTTTCCCAAGAGACCCAGTACTTC. This encodes CASSFSQETQYF. The chain links TRBV7-6 to TRBJ2-5; no reliable D call. Germline V lookup: CDR1 SGHVS, CDR2 FNYEAQ. The V end was cut by 3 bases, the J end by 1 base, with 3 bases between. This CDR3 contains 12 residues.

To note about this clone: A much larger clonotype is one base distant, so this may be a read error. Other DNA sequences of this sample code for an identical CDR3. This chain joins TRBV9 and TRBJ2-7; D gene uncertain. CDR3 length: 11 amino acids. Germline assignment: CDR1 SGDLS and CDR2 YYNGEE. The V gene lost 3 bases and the J gene lost 1 base, with 2 bases spanning the gap. CDR3 protein: CASSASYEQYF. The CDR3, as DNA: TGTGCCAGCAGCGCGTCCTACGAGCAGTACTTC.

The rearrangement links TRBV15 to TRBJ2-7; D is undetermined. Trimming took off 1 base at V and 4 bases at J, with 14 bases between the two ends. The V gene's germline CDR1 is LNHNV and CDR2 YYDKDF (reference sequence). This CDR3 region has 15 residues. The CDR3 nucleotides read TGTGCCACCAGCAGAGTAGTGGGTCAGAGATACGAGCAGTACTTC. Protein product: CATSRVVGQRYEQYF.

V is TRBV6-6 and J is TRBJ1-5; 8 nucleotides match TRBD1. The V segment lost 6 bases and the J segment 1 base; nucleotides outside the gene matches: 5. This CDR3 region has 15 residues. Per germline, CDR1 MNHNY and CDR2 SVGAGI (reference sequence). CDR3 region: CASSRTGGSNQPQHF. The CDR3 DNA is TGTGCCAGCAGCCGCACAGGGGGAAGCAATCAGCCCCAGCATTTT.

The chain recombines TRBV7-3 with TRBJ2-3, with TRBD1 identical over 10 bases. This CDR3 is 15 amino acids long. CDR1 and CDR2 (germline): SGHTA, FQGTGA. V shed 0 bases, J shed 5 bases, and the junction held 2 bases outside the gene matches. The CDR3 nucleotides read TGTGCCAGCAGCTTAACGGGACAGGGGTTAGATACGCAGTATTTT. It codes for CASSLTGQGLDTQYF.

The CDR3 DNA follows: TGTGCCAGCCTACCCGGAGGGAAGACAGATACGCAGTATTTT. Amino acid sequence: CASLPGGKTDTQYF. The V and J genes are TRBV7-9 and TRBJ2-3; D possibly corresponds to TRBD2 (6 bases). The CDR3 sequence is 14 residues long. Deletions cut 8 bases from V and 3 bases from J, with 15 bases between. Looked up from germline, CDR1 is SEHNR and CDR2 is FQNEAQ (reference sequence).

The chain links TRBV2 to TRBJ2-7; TRBD2 is a possible D gene (7 bases). V was shortened by 6 bases and J by 3 bases, with 18 bases between the two germline ends. The CDR3 spans 15 residues. The germline V gene has CDR1 SNHLY and CDR2 FYNNEI. CDR3 DNA: TGTGCCAGCAGGGGAGGGGGAGGGGTTTACTACGAGCAGTACTTC. Its translation is CASRGGGGVYYEQYF. The full variable domain, in which reference TRBV2 and TRBJ2-7 provide the parts outside the CDR3, is EPEVTQTPSHQVTQMGQEVILRCVPISNHLYFYWYRQILGQKVEFLVSFYNNEISEKSEIFDDQFSVERPDGSNFTLKIRSTKLEDSAMYFCASRGGGGVYYEQYFGPGTRLTVT.

V is TRBV15 and J is TRBJ1-5, with D unclear. Per the germline V gene, CDR1 is LNHNV and CDR2 is YYDKDF (reference sequence). V was pared by 4 bases and J by 2 bases, with 3 bases between. The CDR3 length is 12 residues. The DNA for the CDR3 is TGTGCCACCAGCATTGGCAATCAGCCCCAGCATTTT. Its translation is CATSIGNQPQHF. The variable domain in full, with the rest retrieved from reference TRBV15 and TRBJ1-5, is DAMVIQNPRYQVTQFGKPVTLSCSQTLNHNVMYWYQQKSSQAPKLLFHYYDKDFNNEADTPDNFQSRRPNTSFCFLDIRSPGLGDTAMYLCATSIGNQPQHFGDGTRLSIL.

The chain uses TRBV11-2 and TRBJ2-7; D is ambiguous. The CDR3 runs 14 residues. Between the trimmed V and J ends, which lost 4 bases and 2 bases, there was a span of 12 bases. CDR1 and CDR2 from the germline V gene are SGHAT and FQNNGV. This CDR3 reads CASSSDGRTYEQYF. The CDR3 DNA reads as TGTGCCAGCAGCTCGGACGGACGCACCTACGAGCAGTACTTC. Full variable domain (rest looked up from reference TRBV11-2 and TRBJ2-7): EAGVAQSPRYKIIEKRQSVAFWCNPISGHATLYWYQQILGQGPKLLIQFQNNGVVDDSQLPKDRFSAERLKGVDSTLKIQPAKLEDSAVYLCASSSDGRTYEQYFGPGTRLTVT.

The chain joins TRBV5-1 to TRBJ2-3; TRBD2 might be the D (6 bases). The V and J ends lost 2 bases and 1 base respectively, with 11 bases between them. The germline gives CDR1 SGHRS, CDR2 YFSETQ. The CDR3 runs to 15 residues. The CDR3 DNA follows: TGCGCCAGCAGCTTCATGTGGGGGGGCACAGATACGCAGTATTTT. Protein sequence: CASSFMWGGTDTQYF.

The V call is TRBV7-9, the J call TRBJ2-3, with 8 bases aligning to TRBD2. The CDR3 is 16 amino acids. The junction had 10 bases not matched to a gene; V was cut back by 6 bases and J by 2 bases. CDR1 SEHNR and CDR2 FQNEAQ come from the germline V gene (reference sequence). The CDR3: CASSSRSGAVTDTQYF. Written as DNA, the CDR3 is TGTGCCAGCAGTTCCCGTAGCGGGGCAGTCACAGATACGCAGTATTTT.

V gene TRBV6-6 combines with J gene TRBJ2-7, with TRBD1 matching 9 bases. With 4 bases clipped from V and 2 bases from J, the junction kept 9 bases outside the gene matches. The CDR3 has 16 residues. Germline lookup yields CDR1 MNHNY and CDR2 SVGAGI (reference sequence). Written as DNA, the CDR3 is TGTGCCAGCAGTTTTCTCCCGGGACAGGGAACCTACGAGCAGTACTTC. Translation: CASSFLPGQGTYEQYF.

This chain joins TRBV30 and TRBJ1-6, with TRBD1 as a possible D gene (5 bases). The germline CDR1 and CDR2 sequences are GTSNPN and SVGIG (reference sequence). The CDR3 runs 13 residues. Trimming pared 5 bases from V and 7 bases from J, leaving 12 bases between. This chain's CDR3 is CAWGGTANSPLHF. As DNA, the CDR3 is TGTGCCTGGGGGGGGACCGCCAATTCACCCCTCCACTTT.

There are a few counts of this clone. This specimen includes other DNA sequences encoding the same CDR3. The rearrangement uses TRBV7-9 and TRBJ1-4; D remains ambiguous. Germline V gives CDR1 SEHNR, CDR2 FQNEAQ (reference sequence). V was clipped by 1 base and J by 0 bases, with 6 bases between them. The CDR3 length is 15 residues. The CDR3 spells CASSLDGATNEKLFF. As DNA, the CDR3 is TGTGCCAGCAGCTTAGACGGGGCAACTAATGAAAAACTGTTTTTT.